The 13 T cell receptor beta chains listed next were all sequenced from one sample in a study of siplizumab effects on memory and regulatory T cells. Generated by immunoSEQ multiplex PCR, the TCRdb table keeps only in-frame clones and is missing some. The repertoire consists of some 100,000 clones, with approximately 90% occurring once and the leading ten covering around 0.73%. The sample taken for sequencing was Tregs sorted from blood. These receptor sequences come from a human donor in good health.

The CDR3 is CASSVETGLSYNEQFF. The CDR3 bases are TGTGCCAGCAGCGTAGAAACGGGCCTCTCCTACAATGAGCAGTTCTTC. The chain carries TRBV9 and TRBJ2-1; the D is unclear. V was trimmed by 0 bases and J by 0 bases, leaving 10 bases between them. The CDR3 has 16 residues. Germline V gene data show CDR1 as SGDLS and CDR2 as YYNGEE.

The chain joins TRBV21-1 to TRBJ2-7; the DNA was not used to check the table's D call, TRBD1. TRBV21-1 is designated a pseudogene. The CDR3 covers 14 residues. CDR3 bases: TGTGCCAGCAGCCACAGGGACACCCTCTACGAGCAGTACTTC. Its translation: CASSHRDTLYEQYF.

This chain uses TRBV6-5 with TRBJ2-2; D is unclear. CDR1 is MNHEY and CDR2 is SVGAGI in the germline V gene. This CDR3 has 15 residues. Trimming pared 0 bases from V and 3 bases from J, leaving 8 bases between. CDR3 sequence: CASSYSIGDTGELFF. The CDR3 region has the DNA TGTGCCAGCAGTTACTCCATAGGAGACACCGGGGAGCTGTTTTTT.

The chain carries TRBV9 and TRBJ2-5, with 9 bases fitting TRBD2. CDR3 length: 17 amino acids. V dropped 4 bases and J dropped 2; count of bases not matched to a gene: 12. CDR1 SGDLS and CDR2 YYNGEE come from the germline V gene. CDR3 coding DNA: TGTGCCAGCAGCCAACATCCGGCTAGCGGGGCTCAAGAGACCCAGTACTTC. Translated: CASSQHPASGAQETQYF.

The chain has TRBV7-9 and TRBJ1-3, with D perhaps matching TRBD1 (5 bases). Trimming cost V 6 bases and J 2 bases, with 14 bases left between them. Germline loops: CDR1 SEHNR, CDR2 FQNEAQ (reference sequence). The CDR3 runs 15 residues. CDR3 in amino acids: CASRRGGDAGNTIYF. In DNA form, the CDR3 reads TGTGCCAGCAGGCGTGGGGGGGACGCTGGAAACACCATATATTTT.

This chain joins TRBV6-6 and TRBJ2-1; 8 nucleotides line up with TRBD2. Germline trimming cut 4 bases from V and 6 bases from J; bases unmatched to any gene: 11. The CDR3 is 16 residues long. Germline assignment: CDR1 MNHNY and CDR2 SVGAGI (reference sequence). The CDR3 nucleotides read TGTGCCAGCAGTTTCGATCCGGGACTAGTTTCCAATGAGCAGTTCTTC. Translated: CASSFDPGLVSNEQFF.

The CDR3, as DNA: TGCGCCAGCAGCTACGGCTCCGGGACAGGCCTCTTTGAGCAGTACTTC. It yields the protein CASSYGSGTGLFEQYF. The gene calls are TRBV5-1 and TRBJ2-7, with 8 nucleotides matching TRBD1. The CDR3 sequence is 16 residues long. In germline, CDR1 is SGHRS, CDR2 YFSETQ. The V segment lost 3 bases and the J segment 7 bases; nucleotides outside the gene matches: 15.

The rearrangement uses TRBV28 and TRBJ1-1; D unclear. V lost 7 bases to trimming and J lost 7 bases, with 16 bases between them. The CDR3 extends over 13 amino acids. CDR1 and CDR2 from the germline V gene are MDHEN and SYDVKM. The CDR3 coding sequence is TGTGCCAGCACCCCTGGGCAAAAAAATGAAGCTTTCTTT. Protein sequence: CASTPGQKNEAFF.

The sample holds one count of this clone. The chain combines TRBV5-6 with TRBJ1-2, with TRBD1 matching over 8 bases. The CDR3 sequence is 14 residues long. In germline, CDR1 is SGHDT, CDR2 YYEEEE. Losses at the gene ends were 1 base for V and 5 bases for J; bases not matched to a gene: 4. The CDR3 reads CASSLRTGKYGYTF. The CDR3 DNA sequence: TGTGCCAGCAGCTTGCGGACAGGGAAGTATGGCTACACCTTC.

The chain employs TRBV27 and TRBJ1-1, with 11 bases fitting TRBD1. Unmatched junction bases numbered 4, after V lost 5 bases and J lost 5 bases. The CDR3 sequence is 14 residues long. Germline loops: CDR1 MNHEY, CDR2 SMNVEV (reference sequence). The CDR3 here is CASSGQGARTEAFF. The CDR3 nucleotides read TGTGCCAGCAGTGGACAGGGGGCGCGGACTGAAGCTTTCTTT.

The chain joins TRBV6-1 to TRBJ2-3; TRBD2 matches at 8 bases. Germline V gene data show CDR1 as MNHNS and CDR2 as SASEGT. J was trimmed by 7 bases and V by 1 base; bases with no gene match: 16. The CDR3 is made up of 18 amino acids. The CDR3 nucleotides read TGTGCCAGCAGTGAAGGAGGCGGAGACGGGAGGGCCCGGAATACGCAGTATTTT. This sequence encodes CASSEGGGDGRARNTQYF.

The table lists this clone with a count of one. The rearrangement uses TRBV6-5 and TRBJ1-1; the D is unclear. The CDR3 covers 14 residues. Germline assignment: CDR1 MNHEY and CDR2 SVGAGI. V was trimmed by 2 bases and J by 1 base, leaving 8 bases between them. The DNA of the CDR3 is TGTGCCAGCAGTTACAGGCAGAAGAACACTGAAGCTTTCTTT. Translating it yields CASSYRQKNTEAFF.

Here the CDR3 reads CASSRRQGFNYGYTF. CDR3 coding DNA: TGTGCCAGCAGCCGGCGACAGGGGTTTAACTATGGCTACACCTTC. V usage is TRBV13 and J usage is TRBJ1-2, with 8 bases that match TRBD1. Unmatched junction bases numbered 6, after V lost 5 bases and J lost 1 base. The CDR3 loop spans 15 amino acids. Germline V CDR1 and CDR2: PRHDT, FYEKMQ (reference sequence).